The present T cell receptor (beta chain) was sequenced within a study of T-cell reconstitution after alpha-beta-depleted transplantation in children. Germline trimming cut 1 base from V and 7 bases from J; bases unmatched to any gene: 7. The CDR3 loop spans 14 amino acids. Unique molecular identifiers tagged the TCRbeta library. TCRdb independently ran MiXCR on the PCR reads; one entry per CDR3 protein. Of 500,000 to 600,000 distinct CDR3 sequences listed, approximately 20% were seen once; the top ten hold approximately 3%. This chain joins TRBV12-3 or TRBV12-4 and TRBJ2-7, with 7 bases matching TRBD1. This TCR was recovered from a human donor who donated a stem cell graft to a child with acute lymphoblastic leukemia. Sample: PBMCs from the stem cell graft donor, taken from the stem cell graft. The CDR3 sequence is CASSLGQGRGEQYF. CDR3 sequence (DNA): TGTGCCAGCAGTTTAGGACAGGGCCGAGGGGAGCAGTACTTC.